This T cell receptor (beta chain) was recorded in a study of tumor and adjacent non-tumor tissue in lung cancer. This clonotype was seen more than once but under ten times. RNA was extracted from bulk tissue without any cell sorting. TCRbeta libraries were built with three rounds of nested PCR, modified from ARM-PCR. TCRdb used MiXCR to reprocess the multiplex PCR reads, holding one entry per CDR3 protein. The repertoire holds 200,000 or so distinct CDR3 sequences, less than 80% seen once, with roughly a quarter in the top ten. The CDR3 runs 15 residues. Germline values: CDR1 SGHRS, CDR2 YFSETQ. V shed 4 bases and J shed 3 bases, with 13 bases lying between them.

This receptor was obtained from a man aged 55 to 70 with non-small cell lung cancer. The rearrangement links TRBV5-1 to TRBJ1-4; D unclear. Sequencing used lung tumor tissue. DNA for the CDR3: TGCGCCAGCAGCCCCGGAGGGTTGGCTAATGAAAAACTGTTTTTT. Translation gives CASSPGGLANEKLFF.